The 12 T cell receptor beta chains below come from one sample, sequenced in a study of T cells in Graves' hyperthyroidism and ophthalmopathy. Regions amplified from RNA transcripts were the TCR beta CDR3 regions. A first-round RT-PCR of the TCR CDR3 used the HTBI primer set. Via MiXCR, TCRdb re-called the multiplex PCR reads, giving one row per CDR3 protein. The sample has about 360,000 distinct CDR3 sequences, 15% to 19% seen once. Sequencing was performed on blood. The receptor source for this set is a woman aged 18-29 years with Graves' hyperthyroidism that later progressed to Graves' ophthalmopathy.

In regard to this clonotype: This could be a read error, since a much larger clone is one nucleotide away. No conserved phenylalanine or tryptophan ends this CDR3, so it is likely a read error. The rearrangement uses TRBV28 and TRBJ2-7; D perhaps matches TRBD1 (6 bases). V dropped 9 bases and J dropped 1 base, with 16 bases sitting between them. The length of the CDR3 is 14 residues. CDR1 and CDR2 (germline): MDHEN, SYDVKM. Written as DNA, the CDR3 is TGTGCCAGTGATGGGGCAGGGGATTCCTACGAGCAGTACCTC. Translating it yields CASDGAGDSYEQYL.

Many counts were recorded for this clonotype. The chain has TRBV30 and TRBJ2-1; 8 positions match TRBD2. V was clipped by 0 bases and J by 2 bases; unmatched bases: 3. Germline CDR1 is GTSNPN and CDR2 is SVGIG (reference sequence). The CDR3 covers 15 residues. CDR3 in amino acids: CAWSVSGGPYNEQFF. In nucleotides, the CDR3 is TGTGCCTGGAGTGTATCGGGAGGGCCCTACAATGAGCAGTTCTTC.

The gene calls are TRBV29-1 and TRBJ2-7; no reliable D call. Trimming shortened V by 2 bases and J by 0 bases, and 17 bases separated the two germline ends. The CDR3 runs 16 residues. Germline V gives CDR1 SQVTM, CDR2 ANQGSEA. The CDR3 loop reads CSVEILGSPFSYEQYF. The CDR3 bases are TGCAGCGTTGAAATTTTGGGCAGTCCCTTCTCCTACGAGCAGTACTTC.

J is TRBJ2-5 and V is TRBV6-1; 8 nucleotides match TRBD1. V shed 7 bases, J shed 2 bases, and the junction held 6 bases outside the gene matches. Germline lookup yields CDR1 MNHNS and CDR2 SASEGT. This CDR3 region has 14 residues. This CDR3 reads CASTRTGQQETQYF. CDR3 coding DNA: TGTGCCAGCACCCGGACAGGGCAACAAGAGACCCAGTACTTC.

V and J are TRBV30 and TRBJ2-5, with 10 bases identical to TRBD1. V trimming: 3 bases; J trimming: 4 bases; junction bases outside the gene matches: 8. Germline V lookup: CDR1 GTSNPN, CDR2 SVGIG (reference sequence). The CDR3 runs to 15 residues. Here the CDR3 reads CAWSYGTGVRETQYF. In DNA, the CDR3 is TGTGCCTGGAGCTACGGGACAGGGGTCAGAGAGACCCAGTACTTC.

Ten or more counts support this clonotype. The chain has TRBV28 and TRBJ2-3, with D possibly TRBD1 on 7 matching bases. V shed 2 bases and J shed 3 bases, with 15 bases lying between them. Germline values: CDR1 MDHEN, CDR2 SYDVKM. CDR3 length: 16 residues. The CDR3 region has the DNA TGTGCCAGCAGTTTAGCCAGGGGGGATAGGACAGATACGCAGTATTTT. Translating gives CASSLARGDRTDTQYF.

This clonotype was recorded a few times. V and J are TRBV10-3 and TRBJ2-7; TRBD2 matches 8 bases. From germline, CDR1 is ENHRY and CDR2 SYGVKD. This CDR3 has 14 residues. V shed 7 bases and J 7 bases; nucleotides not matched to a gene: 12. The CDR3 reads CAIKGRAGVDEQYF. The CDR3, as DNA: TGTGCCATCAAAGGGCGAGCGGGAGTGGATGAGCAGTACTTC.

This rearrangement joins TRBV20-1 to TRBJ2-2; D may match TRBD1 or TRBD2 (5 bases each). Trimming cost V 3 bases and J 4 bases, with 27 bases left between them. CDR1 is DFQATT and CDR2 is SNEGSKA in the germline V gene (reference sequence). This CDR3 spans 19 amino acids. Written as DNA, the CDR3 is TGCAGTGCTAGGGGAAGGGGCTCAAGGGAGAAGCGGTCCACCGGGGAGCTGTTTTTT. It encodes CSARGRGSREKRSTGELFF.

This sequence joins TRBV4-3 and TRBJ2-7; D gene uncertain. Germline values: CDR1 LGHNA, CDR2 YSLEER. Trimming shortened V by 0 bases and J by 2 bases, and 11 bases separated the two germline ends. CDR3 length: 15 amino acids. This CDR3 is CASSQDLASAYEQYF. In nucleotides, the CDR3 is TGCGCCAGCAGCCAAGATCTGGCCAGCGCCTACGAGCAGTACTTC.

This clonotype occurred many times. The chain uses TRBV6-5 and TRBJ2-5, with 9 bases matching TRBD2. The CDR3 has 22 residues. Trimming removed 0 bases from V and 4 bases from J; junction bases left unmatched: 24. The V gene's germline CDR1 is MNHEY and CDR2 SVGAGI. The CDR3 loop reads CASSYSGGMIQLREGRGETQYF. CDR3 DNA: TGTGCCAGCAGTTACTCAGGGGGCATGATCCAATTGCGGGAGGGTAGAGGAGAGACCCAGTACTTC.

This clonotype has a handful of counts. The chain recombines TRBV5-8 with TRBJ2-5; D ambiguous. V was pared by 0 bases and J by 4 bases, with 16 bases between. The CDR3 is made up of 16 amino acids. Germline V gene sequence: CDR1 SGHTS, CDR2 YDEGEE. The CDR3 DNA sequence: TGTGCCAGCAGCTTGGGGACGGTGGGCCCCCCAGAGACCCAGTACTTC. Translation: CASSLGTVGPPETQYF.

This clonotype was observed many times. The rearrangement uses TRBV2 and TRBJ1-5, with D uncertain. Per germline, CDR1 SNHLY and CDR2 FYNNEI. This CDR3 has 14 residues. V was cut by 8 bases and J by 3 bases, with 14 bases left in between. For the CDR3, the DNA is TGTGCCAGCTCCTCCCGGGGTGTCAATCAGCCCCAGCATTTT. Protein product: CASSSRGVNQPQHF.